This paragraph reports one TCR beta chain. Its cognate antigen is unknown. The data are from a study of radiation and T cells in renal cell carcinoma. Notes on the study in general: Compared with controls, irradiated tumors showed greater TCR clonality.

The CDR3 contains 15 residues. With 3 bases removed from V and 2 bases from J, the gap between germline ends came to 10 bases. The germline gives CDR1 LNHDA, CDR2 SQIVND (reference sequence). Only in-frame clones appear in the TCRdb table, and some are missing; sequencing was by immunoSEQ multiplex PCR. The sample consists of 14,000 to 15,000 clones, 62% of them appearing once. Treatment: treatment-naive control, cytoreductive nephrectomy. The V and J genes are TRBV19 and TRBJ1-4; maybe TRBD1 (5 bases). The specimen comprised tumor tissue, sampled from a patient whose treatment was nephrectomy without radiotherapy. The receptor was isolated from a man in his sixties with renal cell carcinoma. CDR3 in DNA: TGTGCCAGTAGTATTATCCGGGACACTAATGAAAAACTGTTTTTT. This encodes CASSIIRDTNEKLFF.